This T cell receptor beta chain was documented in a study of cytomegalovirus exposure and HLA in healthy donors. This CDR3 has 15 amino acids. Germline lookup yields CDR1 SQVTM and CDR2 ANQGSEA. V lost 2 bases to trimming and J lost 7 bases; unmatched junction nucleotides: 12. 13 Jbeta primers and 60 Vbeta primers were used for the PCR. TCRdb keeps only in-frame clones here, not all; method: immunoSEQ multiplex PCR. The sample includes some 150,000 clones, 77% of them seen just once. This TCR was recovered from a female donor in good health and CMV-seronegative. The source material was PBMCs. The chain is built from TRBV29-1 and TRBJ2-7; 9 bases fit TRBD1. The CDR3 region is CSVELGGQGFEEQYF. DNA for the CDR3: TGCAGCGTTGAATTAGGGGGACAGGGTTTCGAGGAGCAGTACTTC.